The rows below give T cell receptor beta chains drawn from one sample of a study of T cell changes during pregnancy in multiple sclerosis. Only in-frame clones appear in the TCRdb table, and some are missing; sequencing was by immunoSEQ multiplex PCR. Of approximately 41,000 clones listed, less than 95% are singletons. Here the sequenced sample was CD8+ T cells from peripheral blood mononuclear cells, taken in the first trimester of pregnancy. Source of these receptors: a female donor with multiple sclerosis, enrolled in a pregnancy study. Each CDR3 is given without its conserved first and last residue. The order of the fields is V gene, CDR3 protein.

V: TRBV6-6; CDR3: ASSFRQGGRFDTQY
V: TRBV5-5; CDR3: ASSNGLLTQNIQY
V: TRBV5-5; CDR3: ASSRRLFDSMNTEAF
V: TRBV19; CDR3: ASSIAYAGANVLT
V: TRBV7-9; CDR3: ASRRDTVEAF
V: TRBV5-5; CDR3: ASSPKWWTGEDYGYT
V: TRBV5-6; CDR3: ASSDGITYEQY
V: TRBV4-1; CDR3: ASSQGPLVTYEQY
V: TRBV4-3; CDR3: ASSQDSQGDEQY
V: TRBV9; CDR3: ASSAPPDQGTIYGYT
V: TRBV7-9; CDR3: ASSLERQSYEQY
V: TRBV7-2; CDR3: ASSGRGVGNTIY
V: TRBV27; CDR3: ASSLRGNTEAF
V: TRBV7-9; CDR3: ASSPSTGVYGYT
V: TRBV14; CDR3: ASSQDLGTSGASYNEQF
V: TRBV11-2; CDR3: ASSLGSSGSSVRTDTQY